This TCR beta chain was identified during a study of T-cell memory formation after mild COVID-19. About the research overall: TCR clusters mostly belonged to single donors. Study-level findings and limits: Most CD4+ clones that shrank were in CM and EM, while CD8+ ones turned up in EMRA.

The CDR3 loop spans 15 amino acids. The V end was cut by 3 bases, the J end by 0 bases, with 11 bases between. CDR1 is SQVTM and CDR2 is ANQGSEA in the germline V gene. 5'RACE with constant-segment primers built TCRalpha and TCRbeta cDNA libraries with UMIs. TCRdb used MiXCR to reprocess the 5' RACE reads, holding one entry per CDR3 protein. The table lists approximately 400,000 distinct CDR3 sequences, 15% to 20% of them singletons. Comments on this clonotype: Its target is not known.

The genes are TRBV29-1 and TRBJ1-4, with D uncertain. The receptor was isolated from a man between 18 and 29 years old who had mild COVID-19 (a few samples of this study predate the infection). Cell type and time point are not known. What was sequenced was PBMCs or a T cell subset sorted from them (not recorded which). CDR3 coding DNA: TGCAGCGTTGACCTACTAGAGCCAACTAATGAAAAACTGTTTTTT. Residues: CSVDLLEPTNEKLFF. Full variable domain (outside the CDR3, taken from reference TRBV29-1 and TRBJ1-4): SAVISQKPSRDICQRGTSLTIQCQVDSQVTMMFWYRQQPGQSLTLIATANQGSEATYESGFVIDKFPISRPNLTFSTLTVSNMSPEDSSIYLCSVDLLEPTNEKLFFGSGTQLSVL.